These 32 T cell receptor beta chains were all obtained from the same sample, sequenced in a study of shared clonotypes between healthy human individuals. Naive CD8 isolation took CD45RO-negative cells positively selected for CCR7 and excluded terminally differentiated effector memory CD45RA+ cells. TCRdb's copy holds only in-frame clones and misses some; the assay was immunoSEQ multiplex PCR. The table lists roughly 650,000 clones, roughly 95% of them singletons. Sample: naive CD8+ T cells sorted from blood. These receptors all come from a woman in her 30s in good health.

V gene TRBV7-9 combines with J gene TRBJ2-1, with D perhaps matching TRBD1 (5 bases). The CDR3 extends over 13 amino acids. Trimming removed 5 bases at V and 5 bases at J, with 10 bases between. Germline CDR1 and CDR2: SEHNR and FQNEAQ (reference sequence). The CDR3 DNA sequence: TGTGCCAGCAGCGCCCAGGGTAACAATGAGCAGTTCTTC. Translation gives CASSAQGNNEQFF.

The genes are TRBV28 and TRBJ2-3; the D is unclear. Trimming took 6 bases from V and 0 from J, leaving 13 bases between them. This CDR3 comprises 15 residues. The germline gives CDR1 MDHEN, CDR2 SYDVKM. Here the CDR3 reads CASSPQLSSTDTQYF. The CDR3 DNA reads TGTGCCAGCAGCCCACAGTTATCTAGCACAGATACGCAGTATTTT.

The chain couples TRBV10-2 to TRBJ1-5, with 11 bases lining up with TRBD1. The CDR3 is 15 residues long. The germline V gene encodes CDR1 WSHSY and CDR2 SAAADI. With V trimmed by 6 bases and J by 6 bases, 7 bases remained unmatched. CDR3 amino acids: CASRLSGTGGQPQHF. CDR3 nucleotide sequence: TGCGCCAGCAGGTTATCCGGGACAGGGGGTCAGCCCCAGCATTTT.

The J gene is TRBJ2-1, the V gene TRBV7-9; 10 nucleotides match TRBD2. CDR1 and CDR2 from the germline V gene are SEHNR and FQNEAQ (reference sequence). CDR3 size: 14 residues. V dropped 4 bases and J dropped 15; count of bases not matched to a gene: 12. The CDR3 DNA sequence: TGTGCCAGCAGCTCTGAGCGGGAGGGCCATCTTCTGTTCTTC. It specifies CASSSEREGHLLFF.

The gene calls are TRBV12-1 and TRBJ2-1; TRBD2 is the table's D call and was not checked against the DNA. TRBV12-1 is a documented pseudogene. The CDR3 extends over 11 amino acids. CDR3 residues: CASSMVLPQFF. The CDR3 DNA sequence: TGTGCCAGCAGCATGGTACTACCGCAGTTCTTC.

The genes are TRBV4-1 and TRBJ1-6; D might be TRBD1 (6 bases). This CDR3 is 13 amino acids long. The germline V gene encodes CDR1 MGHRA and CDR2 YSYEKL. The V end was cut by 2 bases, the J end by 7 bases, with 6 bases between. The CDR3 nucleotides read TGCGCCAGCAGCCAAAGGGGGAATTCACCCCTCCACTTT. It encodes CASSQRGNSPLHF.

The chain couples TRBV10-3 to TRBJ2-1; 7 bases line up with TRBD2. Germline lookup yields CDR1 ENHRY and CDR2 SYGVKD. V was pared by 6 bases and J by 6 bases, with 14 bases of the junction left unmatched. This CDR3 contains 16 residues. DNA of the CDR3: TGTGCCATCAGATCCCACTTTCTGCGGGAGAGCAATGAGCAGTTCTTC. This codes for CAIRSHFLRESNEQFF.

This chain links TRBV19 with TRBJ1-1, with D unresolved. This CDR3 is 13 amino acids long. Germline CDR1 and CDR2: LNHDA and SQIVND (reference sequence). V was clipped by 0 bases and J by 3 bases, with 5 bases between them. CDR3 in amino acids: CASSIDGDTEAFF. CDR3 DNA sequence: TGTGCCAGTAGTATAGACGGGGACACTGAAGCTTTCTTT.

This chain joins TRBV6-1 and TRBJ1-2; unclear D gene. Germline values: CDR1 MNHNS, CDR2 SASEGT. The CDR3 runs to 13 residues. V lost 3 bases to trimming and J lost 2 bases, with 7 bases between them. The CDR3 sequence: CASSDRLNYGYTF. The DNA for the CDR3 is TGTGCCAGCAGTGACCGACTAAACTATGGCTACACCTTC.

The sample holds one count of this clone. This chain connects TRBV9 to TRBJ2-7, with D possibly matching TRBD1 (6 bases). The germline CDR1 and CDR2 sequences are SGDLS and YYNGEE. With 0 bases removed from V and 3 bases from J, the gap between germline ends came to 10 bases. The CDR3 is 14 residues long. Written as DNA, the CDR3 is TGTGCCAGCAGCGTAGCAGGGGACGACTACGAGCAGTACTTC. This codes for CASSVAGDDYEQYF.

This chain joins TRBV7-9 and TRBJ1-2; no clear D. V shed 5 bases and J shed 2 bases, with 6 bases lying between them. CDR3 length equals 12 residues. CDR1 is SEHNR, CDR2 FQNEAQ, per germline (reference sequence). CDR3 amino acids: CASSISNYGYTF. CDR3 bases: TGTGCCAGCAGCATTTCGAACTATGGCTACACCTTC.

V and J are TRBV28 and TRBJ1-1; tentatively, D is TRBD1 (5 bases). The germline gives CDR1 MDHEN, CDR2 SYDVKM. CDR3 length equals 12 residues. Trimming left V 5 bases short and J 1 base short, with 5 bases between. The CDR3 DNA follows: TGTGCCAGCAGTCAGGGGAACACTGAAGCTTTCTTT. It specifies CASSQGNTEAFF.

On this clone itself: The sample contains more than one DNA sequence encoding this CDR3. The rearrangement uses TRBV9 and TRBJ1-1; D gene uncertain. The CDR3 spans 14 residues. V dropped 3 bases and J dropped 0 bases, with 9 bases sitting between them. Germline V CDR1 and CDR2: SGDLS, YYNGEE. The CDR3, as DNA: TGTGCCAGCAGCGAAGGAAGCATGAACACTGAAGCTTTCTTT. It codes for CASSEGSMNTEAFF.

V and J are TRBV28 and TRBJ1-2; D is uncertain. Trimming removed 7 bases from V and 7 bases from J, with 22 bases in between. CDR3 size: 15 residues. The germline V gene encodes CDR1 MDHEN and CDR2 SYDVKM. This CDR3 reads CASTLPRSGLVGYTF. DNA of the CDR3: TGTGCCAGCACCCTGCCGAGGTCGGGTTTAGTTGGCTACACCTTC.

The rearrangement uses TRBV10-1 and TRBJ2-1, with unresolved D. The CDR3 covers 13 residues. Germline CDR1 and CDR2: WNHNN and SYGVQD (reference sequence). V lost 4 bases and J 4 bases, leaving 8 bases between the germline ends. The CDR3 nucleotides are TGCGCCAGCAGTGCGACGGATTACAATGAGCAGTTCTTC. As protein: CASSATDYNEQFF.

The CDR3 nucleotides are TGTGCCAGCAGCCAAGATCCGGCGGCAAACTATGGCTACACCTTC. It translates to CASSQDPAANYGYTF. The rearrangement joins TRBV14 to TRBJ1-2; D gene uncertain. The CDR3 sequence is 15 residues long. Trimming cost V 0 bases and J 2 bases, with 10 bases left between them. CDR1 SGHDN and CDR2 FVKESK come from the germline V gene.

J is TRBJ2-7 and V is TRBV7-9, with a tentative D call TRBD2 (6 bases). Trimming pared 4 bases from V and 3 bases from J, leaving 13 bases between. CDR1 and CDR2 from the germline V gene are SEHNR and FQNEAQ (reference sequence). The CDR3 sequence is 14 residues long. The chain's CDR3 is CASSSTGLIYEQYF. The DNA of the CDR3 is TGTGCCAGCAGCTCGACCGGACTAATCTACGAGCAGTACTTC.

The V and J genes are TRBV28 and TRBJ2-2; D perhaps matches TRBD2 (6 bases). V was shortened by 6 bases and J by 7 bases, with 18 bases between the two germline ends. The CDR3 has 15 residues. CDR1 and CDR2 (germline): MDHEN, SYDVKM. CDR3 region: CASSFRGGPSGELFF. Written as DNA, the CDR3 is TGTGCCAGCAGCTTTCGAGGAGGGCCCAGCGGGGAGCTGTTTTTT.

The chain employs TRBV7-9 and TRBJ2-3; maybe TRBD2 (5 bases). The CDR3 length is 11 residues. V was shortened by 7 bases and J by 9 bases, with 11 bases between the two germline ends. Germline-derived CDR1 and CDR2 are SEHNR and FQNEAQ (reference sequence). The CDR3 protein is CASTLLETQYF. DNA for the CDR3: TGTGCCAGCACCCTACTAGAAACGCAGTATTTT.

The rearrangement uses TRBV6-4 and TRBJ2-2; TRBD1 aligns across 8 bases. The germline V gene has CDR1 MRHNA and CDR2 SNTAGT. The CDR3 has 16 amino acids. Trimming at V came to 6 bases and at J to 3 bases, leaving 9 bases not matched to a gene. This CDR3 is CASSARTGSHTGELFF. Here the CDR3 DNA reads TGTGCCAGCAGCGCCAGGACAGGGTCTCACACCGGGGAGCTGTTTTTT.

V gene TRBV6-5 combines with J gene TRBJ1-1; the D gene is possibly TRBD1 (5 bases). Germline loops: CDR1 MNHEY, CDR2 SVGAGI. This CDR3 has 15 amino acids. Trimming cost V 0 bases and J 5 bases, with 13 bases left between them. In nucleotides, the CDR3 is TGTGCCAGCAGTTACTCGATAGGGGCCGTAACTGAAGCTTTCTTT. It specifies CASSYSIGAVTEAFF.

The gene calls are TRBV6-4 and TRBJ2-2, with D perhaps TRBD1 (6 bases). This CDR3 contains 12 residues. Germline CDR1 and CDR2: MRHNA and SNTAGT. Between the trimmed V and J ends, which lost 5 bases and 5 bases, there was a span of 6 bases. The CDR3 reads CASSTGTGELFF. In DNA, the CDR3 is TGTGCCAGCAGTACAGGGACCGGGGAGCTGTTTTTT.

This chain connects TRBV7-8 to TRBJ1-1; unclear D gene. Germline CDR1 reads SGHVS; CDR2 reads FQNEAQ. This CDR3 is built from 15 residues. The V and J ends lost 5 bases and 3 bases respectively, with 16 bases between them. CDR3 sequence (DNA): TGTGCCAGCAGCCCGAGAGAAAATGGCTACACTGAAGCTTTCTTT. It is translated as CASSPRENGYTEAFF.

This chain joins TRBV19 and TRBJ1-1, with TRBD1 matching over 7 bases. Germline trimming cut 4 bases from V and 4 bases from J; bases unmatched to any gene: 3. The CDR3 runs 13 residues. Germline-derived CDR1 and CDR2 are LNHDA and SQIVND (reference sequence). The CDR3 nucleotides are TGTGCCAGTAGTACCCAGGGGGGCACTGAAGCTTTCTTT. Translation gives CASSTQGGTEAFF.

This clone was counted once. The chain links TRBV27 to TRBJ2-3; D gene ambiguous. The CDR3 has 11 residues. V was pared by 3 bases and J by 6 bases, with 4 bases between. CDR1 is MNHEY and CDR2 is SMNVEV in the germline V gene (reference sequence). The CDR3 nucleotides are TGTGCCAGCAGTTTTTTTGATACGCAGTATTTT. It is translated as CASSFFDTQYF.

The chain couples TRBV11-2 to TRBJ2-5; 10 nucleotides match TRBD1. Looked up from germline, CDR1 is SGHAT and CDR2 is FQNNGV. V lost 2 bases and J lost 5; bases outside the gene matches: 11. The CDR3 is made up of 17 amino acids. The CDR3 spells CASSLWGFVGQGETQYF. DNA of the CDR3: TGTGCCAGCAGCTTATGGGGTTTTGTGGGACAGGGGGAGACCCAGTACTTC.

The genes are TRBV5-6 and TRBJ2-7, with 10 bases lining up with TRBD2. The germline CDR1 and CDR2 sequences are SGHDT and YYEEEE. V was pared by 3 bases and J by 3 bases, with 3 bases of the junction left unmatched. This CDR3 has 14 amino acids. Here the CDR3 reads CASSWTSGYYEQYF. In nucleotides, the CDR3 is TGTGCCAGCAGCTGGACTAGCGGTTACTACGAGCAGTACTTC.

The chain combines TRBV9 with TRBJ2-1; 8 nucleotides line up with TRBD2. The junction had 14 bases not matched to a gene; V was cut back by 3 bases and J by 0 bases. There are 19 residues in the CDR3. CDR1 and CDR2 from the germline V gene are SGDLS and YYNGEE. For the CDR3, the DNA is TGTGCCAGCAGCGGACGGACTAGCCTCCTCGGAAGCTCCTACAATGAGCAGTTCTTC. Its translation: CASSGRTSLLGSSYNEQFF.

For this clone: The junction departs from germline at one end; a sequencing error may be responsible. The rearrangement links TRBV28 to TRBJ2-7, with a tentative D call TRBD1 (6 bases). The CDR3 has 14 residues. Germline CDR1 and CDR2: MDHEN and SYDVKM. CDR3 DNA: TGTGCCAGCACTTTAGGGACAAGGGCCTCCGAGCAGTACTTC. This sequence encodes CASTLGTRASEQYF.

The chain links TRBV5-5 to TRBJ2-1; 12 bases align to TRBD2. The CDR3 loop spans 14 amino acids. CDR1 SGHKS and CDR2 YYEKEE come from the germline V gene (reference sequence). V gave up 3 bases and J gave up 6 bases; unmatched junction bases: 1. The CDR3 region has the DNA TGTGCCAGCAGCTGGACTAGCGGGACCAATGAGCAGTTCTTC. This codes for CASSWTSGTNEQFF.

The rearrangement uses TRBV27 and TRBJ2-1, with D possibly being TRBD2 (5 bases). Germline CDR1 reads MNHEY; CDR2 reads SMNVEV (reference sequence). The CDR3 has 13 residues. Trimming removed 5 bases at V and 7 bases at J, with 12 bases between. CDR3 nucleotides: TGTGCCAGCAGTCGTAATTCGGGGAATGAGCAGTTCTTC. Encoded protein: CASSRNSGNEQFF.

In regard to this clone: Other DNA sequences in this specimen translate into the identical CDR3. The chain carries TRBV9 and TRBJ2-7; the D is unclear. Trimming took 3 bases from V and 0 from J, leaving 4 bases between them. In germline, CDR1 is SGDLS, CDR2 YYNGEE. The CDR3 contains 12 residues. The CDR3: CASSGGSYEQYF. In DNA, the CDR3 is TGTGCCAGCAGCGGGGGCTCCTACGAGCAGTACTTC.